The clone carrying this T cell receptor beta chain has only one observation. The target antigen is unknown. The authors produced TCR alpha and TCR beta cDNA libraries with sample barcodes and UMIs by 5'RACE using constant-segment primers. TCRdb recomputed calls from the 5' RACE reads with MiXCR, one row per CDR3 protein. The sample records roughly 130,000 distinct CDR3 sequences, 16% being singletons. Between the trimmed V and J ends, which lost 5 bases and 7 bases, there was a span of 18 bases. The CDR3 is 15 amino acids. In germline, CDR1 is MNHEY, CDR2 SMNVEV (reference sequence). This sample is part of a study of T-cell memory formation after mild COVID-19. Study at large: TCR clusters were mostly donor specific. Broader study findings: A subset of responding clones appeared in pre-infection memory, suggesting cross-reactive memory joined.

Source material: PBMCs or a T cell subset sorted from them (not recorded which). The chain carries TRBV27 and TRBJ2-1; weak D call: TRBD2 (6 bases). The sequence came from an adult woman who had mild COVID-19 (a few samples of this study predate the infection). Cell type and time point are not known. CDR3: CASSGSSGGGNEQFF. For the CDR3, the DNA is TGTGCCAGCAGTGGATCTTCTGGGGGAGGTAATGAGCAGTTCTTC.